Below are 22 T cell receptor beta chains sequenced from a single sample in a study of human T cells and chemical hapten exposure. TCRdb reanalysed the RACE reads using MiXCR and keeps one entry per CDR3 protein. The top ten hold around 4% of the sample, which has tens of thousands of distinct CDR3 sequences, roughly 10% seen once. Stated time point: patch test 1, 2 weeks after DPC sensitization. The treatment: therapeutic diphenylcyclopropenone sensitization with weekly scalp DPC. The sample here was whole blood, taken in connection with sensitization to the hapten diphenylcyclopropenone (DPC). These TCRs come from a woman between 50 and 59 years old with alopecia areata. Some clones in this sample may be carry-over from other donors' samples.

This clonotype was seen ten or more times. This chain uses TRBV5-1 with TRBJ2-1, with unresolved D. Germline CDR1 and CDR2: SGHRS and YFSETQ. V lost 0 bases and J 11 bases, leaving 9 bases between the germline ends. The CDR3 spans 12 residues. The DNA of the CDR3 is TGCGCCAGCAGCTTGGCGACGGGTCAGCAGTTCTTC. This translates into CASSLATGQQFF.

This clonotype was counted only a few times. The genes are TRBV5-1 and TRBJ2-2; 10 bases fit TRBD2. The CDR3 runs 15 residues. Per the germline V gene, CDR1 is SGHRS and CDR2 is YFSETQ. J lost 2 bases, V lost 6 bases, and 4 bases had no gene match. CDR3 sequence: CASNPSGGNTGELFF. CDR3 in DNA: TGCGCCAGCAACCCTAGCGGGGGCAACACCGGGGAGCTGTTTTTT.

About this clonotype itself: The junction differs from germline at one of its ends, possibly a read error. The V and J genes are TRBV3-1 and TRBJ2-1; 8 nucleotides line up with TRBD2. Germline V lookup: CDR1 LGHDT, CDR2 YNNKEL (reference sequence). The CDR3 runs 16 residues. CDR3 region: CASNQVGAGAYNEQFF. CDR3 DNA sequence: TGTGCCAGCAACCAAGTGGGAGCGGGAGCCTACAATGAGCAGTTCTTC.

This chain connects TRBV6-5 to TRBJ2-1, with D tentatively TRBD2 (5 bases). The CDR3 is 17 residues long. The ends were cut back, 6 bases at V and 8 bases at J, with 26 bases in the middle. CDR1 is MNHEY and CDR2 is SVGAGI in the germline V gene. CDR3 in amino acids: CASSSTIQRVYGDEQFF. The CDR3 nucleotides are TGTGCCAGCAGCTCCACAATTCAGAGAGTTTACGGGGATGAGCAGTTCTTC.

This clonotype has ten or more counts. The chain is built from TRBV15 and TRBJ1-1, with TRBD1 identical over 7 bases. V was pared by 1 base and J by 5 bases, with 7 bases of the junction left unmatched. The V gene's germline CDR1 is LNHNV and CDR2 YYDKDF (reference sequence). CDR3 size: 15 residues. The CDR3 DNA sequence: TGTGCCACCAGCAGAGTCGCAGGGGGAGGGACTGAAGCTTTCTTT. This gives the protein CATSRVAGGGTEAFF.

This clonotype occurred many times. The CDR3 sequence: CASSPRLTSGGRNEQFF. The CDR3 bases are TGTGCCAGCTCACCAAGATTGACTAGCGGGGGCCGAAATGAGCAGTTCTTC. The chain joins TRBV18 to TRBJ2-1, with 12 bases that match TRBD2. Germline assignment: CDR1 KGHSH and CDR2 LQKENI. The CDR3 totals 17 residues. With 2 bases clipped from V and 7 bases from J, the junction kept 9 bases outside the gene matches.

The sample holds a few counts of this clonotype. The genes are TRBV6-5 and TRBJ1-1, with TRBD1 matching over 8 bases. Trimming took 6 bases from V and 6 from J; bases not matched to a gene: 9. From germline, CDR1 is MNHEY and CDR2 SVGAGI. The CDR3 length is 14 residues. CDR3 DNA sequence: TGTGCCAGCAGATCCTGGACAGGGAGGGCTGAAGCTTTCTTT. It translates to CASRSWTGRAEAFF.

V gene TRBV27 combines with J gene TRBJ2-3; TRBD2 agrees at 13 bases. CDR1 and CDR2 (germline): MNHEY, SMNVEV (reference sequence). This CDR3 has 15 residues. J was trimmed by 5 bases and V by 5 bases; bases with no gene match: 4. CDR3 protein: CASSLTSGGGDTQYF. Written as DNA, the CDR3 is TGTGCCAGCAGTCTCACTAGCGGGGGGGGAGATACGCAGTATTTT.

V and J are TRBV7-2 and TRBJ2-6; no clear D. V lost 5 bases to trimming and J lost 4 bases, with 9 bases between them. The CDR3 runs 14 residues. Germline CDR1 is SGHTA and CDR2 is FQGNSA. The chain's CDR3 is CASSPFSGANVLTF. The CDR3 nucleotides read TGTGCCAGCAGCCCCTTCTCCGGGGCCAACGTCCTGACTTTC.

This clonotype was seen many times. The rearrangement uses TRBV30 and TRBJ1-2; D remains unclear. The V and J ends lost 3 bases and 0 bases respectively, with 11 bases between them. Looked up from germline, CDR1 is GTSNPN and CDR2 is SVGIG (reference sequence). CDR3 size: 14 residues. DNA of the CDR3: TGTGCCTGGAGAGCCCTCCCAGCTAACTATGGCTACACCTTC. It encodes CAWRALPANYGYTF.

The chain employs TRBV10-1 and TRBJ2-1, with unresolved D. Germline values: CDR1 WNHNN, CDR2 SYGVQD (reference sequence). V lost 0 bases and J lost 9, with 12 bases in between. This CDR3 has 14 amino acids. The CDR3 DNA reads TGCGCCAGCAGTGAGTCGATGGGGAAGGTTGAGCAGTTCTTC. This codes for CASSESMGKVEQFF.

This clonotype was seen ten or more times. The chain is built from TRBV18 and TRBJ1-4; D is possibly TRBD1 (6 bases). The CDR3 runs 14 residues. V was cut by 2 bases and J by 6 bases, with 10 bases left in between. The germline gives CDR1 KGHSH, CDR2 LQKENI. The CDR3 region is CASSPRPGDEKLFF. CDR3 nucleotide sequence: TGTGCCAGCTCACCAAGGCCAGGGGATGAAAAACTGTTTTTT.

This clonotype was seen at least ten times. The chain has TRBV19 and TRBJ2-1; TRBD2 matches 7 bases. From germline, CDR1 is LNHDA and CDR2 SQIVND (reference sequence). V lost 3 bases, J lost 3 bases, and 2 bases stayed unmatched. This CDR3 has 14 amino acids. CDR3 residues: CASSMAGVYNEQFF. The DNA for the CDR3 is TGTGCCAGTAGTATGGCGGGAGTCTACAATGAGCAGTTCTTC.

The rearrangement uses TRBV7-2 and TRBJ2-5, with 8 bases fitting TRBD2. CDR3 length: 14 residues. The trim removed 4 bases at V and 5 bases at J, leaving 6 bases unmatched. Germline V gene lookup returns CDR1 SGHTA and CDR2 FQGNSA. CDR3 amino acids: CASSSRLALETQYF. The CDR3 DNA is TGTGCCAGCAGCTCCCGACTAGCGTTGGAGACCCAGTACTTC.

The genes are TRBV19 and TRBJ1-5, with D perhaps matching TRBD1 (5 bases). Between the trimmed V and J ends, which lost 1 base and 4 bases, there was a span of 8 bases. The CDR3 consists of 14 residues. Per the germline V gene, CDR1 is LNHDA and CDR2 is SQIVND (reference sequence). This chain's CDR3 is CASSIGRANQPQHF. DNA of the CDR3: TGTGCCAGTAGTATAGGCAGGGCTAATCAGCCCCAGCATTTT.

This clonotype was detected ten times or more. An end of the junction does not agree with germline; a read error may underlie this. This rearrangement joins TRBV4-2 to TRBJ1-1; TRBD1 matches 9 bases. The CDR3 is made up of 19 amino acids. Germline values: CDR1 LGHNA, CDR2 YNFKEQ. The CDR3 DNA sequence: TGTGCCAGCAGTCAAGGAGTGGGACAGGGCCGTTGGGCGAACACTGAAGCTTTCTTT. Protein product: CASSQGVGQGRWANTEAFF.

J is TRBJ1-5 and V is TRBV3-1; D possibly corresponds to TRBD1 (5 bases). The V end lost 6 bases, the J end lost 3 bases, and 9 bases lay between the germline ends. This CDR3 is 13 amino acids long. The germline CDR1 and CDR2 sequences are LGHDT and YNNKEL (reference sequence). CDR3 in DNA: TGTGCCAGCAGTCGGGGGGACAATCAGCCCCAGCATTTT. This codes for CASSRGDNQPQHF.

The sample holds a few counts of this clonotype. The chain combines TRBV20-1 with TRBJ2-1; 12 positions agree with TRBD1. The ends lost 3 bases at V and 4 bases at J; junction bases unmatched: 13. Germline CDR1 DFQATT, CDR2 SNEGSKA (reference sequence). This CDR3 is 18 amino acids long. This chain's CDR3 is CSASGISGTGGKYNEQFF. In DNA, the CDR3 is TGCAGTGCTAGTGGCATCTCCGGGACAGGGGGCAAGTACAATGAGCAGTTCTTC.

The gene calls are TRBV27 and TRBJ2-7; D ambiguous. The CDR3 is 13 residues long. From germline, CDR1 is MNHEY and CDR2 SMNVEV (reference sequence). Trimming stripped 6 bases from V and 5 bases from J, with 14 bases between. CDR3 amino acids: CASSLPRQDEQYF. CDR3 sequence (DNA): TGTGCCAGCAGCCTCCCCCGCCAGGACGAGCAGTACTTC.

This clonotype was seen more than once but under ten times. V usage is TRBV7-9 and J usage is TRBJ1-1, with D uncertain. In germline, CDR1 is SEHNR, CDR2 FQNEAQ (reference sequence). CDR3 length: 14 residues. The germline V and J ends were trimmed by 1 base and 3 bases, with 9 bases remaining between them. The CDR3 DNA reads TGTGCCAGCAGCTTAGTTGAGGGATACACTGAAGCTTTCTTT. This codes for CASSLVEGYTEAFF.

This clonotype showed up just once. This rearrangement joins TRBV6-2 or TRBV6-3 to TRBJ2-7; a weak D match, TRBD2 (6 bases). The CDR3 runs to 11 residues. Germline V gives CDR1 MNHEY, CDR2 SVGEGT. The CDR3 DNA reads as TGTGGGACGGGGGAGCCCTACGAGCAGTACTTC. Its translation is CGTGEPYEQYF.

The chain couples TRBV5-6 to TRBJ2-7, with 8 nucleotides matching TRBD1. Germline V CDR1 and CDR2: SGHDT, YYEEEE. The CDR3 totals 16 residues. V shed 3 bases, J shed 9 bases, and the junction held 17 bases outside the gene matches. CDR3 residues: CASSSMGQAKRGGQYF. For the CDR3, the DNA is TGTGCCAGCAGCTCGATGGGACAGGCAAAAAGAGGGGGGCAGTACTTC. Supplemented by reference TRBV5-6 and TRBJ2-7, the full variable domain reads DAGVTQSPTHLIKTRGQQVTLRCSPKSGHDTVSWYQQALGQGPQFIFQYYEEEERQRGNFPDRFSGHQFPNYSSELNVNALLLGDSALYLCASSSMGQAKRGGQYFGPGTRLTVT.